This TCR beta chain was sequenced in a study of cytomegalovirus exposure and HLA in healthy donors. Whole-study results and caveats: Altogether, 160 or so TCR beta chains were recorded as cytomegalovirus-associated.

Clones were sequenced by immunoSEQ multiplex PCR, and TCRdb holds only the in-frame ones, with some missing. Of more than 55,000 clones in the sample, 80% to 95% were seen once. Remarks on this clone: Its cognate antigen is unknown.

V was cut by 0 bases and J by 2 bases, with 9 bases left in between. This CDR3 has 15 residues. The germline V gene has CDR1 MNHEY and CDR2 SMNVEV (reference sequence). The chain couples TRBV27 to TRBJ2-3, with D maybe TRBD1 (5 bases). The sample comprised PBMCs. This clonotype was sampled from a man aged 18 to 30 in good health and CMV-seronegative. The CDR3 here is CASSLSGHPTDTQYF. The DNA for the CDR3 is TGTGCCAGCAGTTTATCGGGGCATCCCACAGATACGCAGTATTTT.